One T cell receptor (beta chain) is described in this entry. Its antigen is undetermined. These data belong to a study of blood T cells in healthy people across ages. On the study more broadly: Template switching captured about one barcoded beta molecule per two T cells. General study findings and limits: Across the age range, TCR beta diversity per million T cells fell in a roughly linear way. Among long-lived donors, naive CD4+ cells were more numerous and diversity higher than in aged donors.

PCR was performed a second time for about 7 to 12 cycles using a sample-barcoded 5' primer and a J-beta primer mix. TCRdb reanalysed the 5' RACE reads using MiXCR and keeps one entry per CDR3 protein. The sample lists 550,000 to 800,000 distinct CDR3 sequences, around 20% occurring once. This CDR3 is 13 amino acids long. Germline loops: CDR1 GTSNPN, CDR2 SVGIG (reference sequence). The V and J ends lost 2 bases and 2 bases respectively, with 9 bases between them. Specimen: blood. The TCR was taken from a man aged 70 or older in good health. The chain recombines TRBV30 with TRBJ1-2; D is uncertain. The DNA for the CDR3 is TGTGCCTGGAGTAAAGACGAGAACTATGGCTACACCTTC. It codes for CAWSKDENYGYTF. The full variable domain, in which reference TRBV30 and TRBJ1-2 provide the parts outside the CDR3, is SQTIHQWPATLVQPVGSPLSLECTVEGTSNPNLYWYRQAAGRGLQLLFYSVGIGQISSEVPQNLSASRPQDRQFILSSKKLLLSDSGFYLCAWSKDENYGYTFGSGTRLTVV.